These 14 T cell receptor beta chains were sequenced from one sample in a study of beta chain features in type 1 diabetes. Investigators reverse transcribed all isolated RNA, so they sequenced expressed TCRB transcripts. The repertoire was sequenced with immunoSEQ multiplex PCR; TCRdb's copy has only in-frame clones and lacks some. The sample records about 290,000 clones, 7.5% to 9.5% being singletons. The sequencing sample was made of central memory CD4+ T cells from blood. These receptors came from a woman younger than 35 in good health.

This chain connects TRBV4-1 to TRBJ1-1, with D unresolved. CDR3 length: 14 amino acids. V was pared by 2 bases and J by 5 bases, with 12 bases between. Germline CDR1 is MGHRA and CDR2 is YSYEKL. CDR3 DNA sequence: TGCGCCAGCAGCCAACACGGACTCGGGACTGAAGCTTTCTTT. Protein product: CASSQHGLGTEAFF.

V is TRBV9 and J is TRBJ2-1, with D tentatively TRBD2 (5 bases). The CDR3 loop spans 14 amino acids. The germline V gene has CDR1 SGDLS and CDR2 YYNGEE. V was pared by 4 bases and J by 9 bases, with 17 bases between. CDR3 DNA sequence: TGTGCCAGCAGCCCCCAGCTAGACGGGGTTGAGCAGTTCTTC. Translation gives CASSPQLDGVEQFF. Full variable domain (remainder filled in from reference TRBV9 and TRBJ2-1): DSGVTQTPKHLITATGQRVTLRCSPRSGDLSVYWYQQSLDQGLQFLIQYYNGEERAKGNILERFSAQQFPDLHSELNLSSLELGDSALYFCASSPQLDGVEQFFGPGTRLTVL.

This clone was counted a few times. The genes are TRBV7-2 and TRBJ1-6; D remains unclear. V lost 5 bases to trimming and J lost 7 bases, with 6 bases between them. Germline V CDR1 and CDR2: SGHTA, FQGNSA. The CDR3 extends over 12 amino acids. The CDR3 sequence: CASSQSNSPLHF. CDR3 nucleotides: TGTGCCAGCAGCCAATCGAATTCACCCCTCCACTTT.

The chain uses TRBV30 and TRBJ2-7; D is unresolved. CDR3 length: 11 residues. The germline V gene has CDR1 GTSNPN and CDR2 SVGIG (reference sequence). Trimming cost V 1 base and J 8 bases, with 9 bases left between them. As DNA, the CDR3 is TGTGCCTGGAGTGGTGTTTGGCAGCAGTACTTC. Its translation is CAWSGVWQQYF.

The chain couples TRBV2 to TRBJ1-2, with TRBD1 identical over 9 bases. J lost 4 bases, V lost 6 bases, and 3 bases had no gene match. This CDR3 is 13 amino acids long. Germline values: CDR1 SNHLY, CDR2 FYNNEI. The CDR3 region is CASRGQGGYGYTF. The DNA for the CDR3 is TGTGCCAGCAGGGGACAGGGTGGCTATGGCTACACCTTC. Combining the CDR3 with reference TRBV2 and TRBJ1-2 gives the whole variable domain EPEVTQTPSHQVTQMGQEVILRCVPISNHLYFYWYRQILGQKVEFLVSFYNNEISEKSEIFDDQFSVERPDGSNFTLKIRSTKLEDSAMYFCASRGQGGYGYTFGSGTRLTVV.

This clone was detected only a few times. The genes are TRBV6-5 and TRBJ2-3, with 7 bases identical to TRBD1. The V gene end was trimmed by 6 bases and the J gene end by 3 bases; junction bases not matched to a gene: 6. The CDR3 is 14 amino acids. Germline CDR1 reads MNHEY; CDR2 reads SVGAGI. The CDR3 sequence: CASSRSGQTDTQYF. CDR3 coding DNA: TGTGCCAGCAGCCGCTCGGGACAGACAGATACGCAGTATTTT.

This clone was recorded a few times. V is TRBV5-1 and J is TRBJ1-2; D might be TRBD1 (5 bases). Trimming stripped 2 bases from V and 2 bases from J, with 10 bases between. This CDR3 has 14 residues. Germline V lookup: CDR1 SGHRS, CDR2 YFSETQ. The CDR3 DNA is TGCGCCAGCAGCTTCCTTACAGGCAACTATGGCTACACCTTC. Translating gives CASSFLTGNYGYTF. Filled out from reference TRBV5-1 and TRBJ1-2, the complete variable domain reads KAGVTQTPRYLIKTRGQQVTLSCSPISGHRSVSWYQQTPGQGLQFLFEYFSETQRNKGNFPGRFSGRQFSNSRSEMNVSTLELGDSALYLCASSFLTGNYGYTFGSGTRLTVV.

This clone was counted a few times. J is TRBJ2-6 and V is TRBV9; either TRBD1 or TRBD2 may fit D (5 bases each). CDR3 length: 17 amino acids. Germline assignment: CDR1 SGDLS and CDR2 YYNGEE. Trimming took 4 bases from V and 0 from J, leaving 14 bases between them. The chain's CDR3 is CASSLGPFHSGANVLTF. The CDR3 coding sequence is TGTGCCAGCAGCTTGGGACCTTTTCACTCTGGGGCCAACGTCCTGACTTTC.

The chain recombines TRBV4-3 with TRBJ2-7; no clear D. This CDR3 has 15 amino acids. Germline V gene lookup returns CDR1 LGHNA and CDR2 YSLEER. Trimming pared 4 bases from V and 0 bases from J, leaving 13 bases between. The CDR3 is CASSLTTGSSYEQYF. CDR3 coding DNA: TGCGCCAGCAGCCTGACGACGGGTAGCTCCTACGAGCAGTACTTC.

This clone has more than one count but fewer than ten. Other nucleotide sequences in the sample specify the same CDR3. This rearrangement joins TRBV9 to TRBJ2-1; the match to TRBD2 covers 7 bases. J gave up 0 bases and V 0 bases, and 3 bases lay outside the gene matches. The CDR3 contains 16 residues. From germline, CDR1 is SGDLS and CDR2 YYNGEE. CDR3 DNA sequence: TGTGCCAGCAGCGTAGGGGGGGGAACCTCCTACAATGAGCAGTTCTTC. Protein product: CASSVGGGTSYNEQFF.

This clone was found many times. The chain uses TRBV15 and TRBJ2-3, with TRBD2 as a possible D gene (5 bases). Germline values: CDR1 LNHNV, CDR2 YYDKDF (reference sequence). Trimming cost V 5 bases and J 3 bases, with 12 bases left between them. The CDR3 extends over 14 amino acids. The CDR3 DNA follows: TGTGCCACCAGCGGCGGGTCACCAACAGATACGCAGTATTTT. Its protein is CATSGGSPTDTQYF.

A remark on this clone: One end of the junction is discordant with germline, which a read error may explain. This chain links TRBV10-3 with TRBJ1-2; 7 nucleotides match TRBD1. The CDR3 spans 16 residues. The germline V gene encodes CDR1 ENHRY and CDR2 SYGVKD. The CDR3 is CASSPTPDRVNYGYTF. The CDR3 DNA reads TGTGCCAGCAGTCCGACCCCAGACAGGGTTAACTATGGCTACACCTTC.

This clone was counted ten times or more. V is TRBV7-8 and J is TRBJ1-2; no clear D. Germline V CDR1 and CDR2: SGHVS, FQNEAQ. The V end was cut by 2 bases, the J end by 8 bases, with 12 bases between. The CDR3 extends over 13 amino acids. In DNA form, the CDR3 reads TGTGCCAGCAGCTTACCACCCTCGGAGGGCTACACCTTC. It is translated as CASSLPPSEGYTF.

This clone occurred many times. Additional DNA sequences in this sample encode the identical CDR3. The chain links TRBV5-1 to TRBJ2-5; no definite D call. In germline, CDR1 is SGHRS, CDR2 YFSETQ. Trimming left V 0 bases short and J 1 base short, with 4 bases between. The CDR3 is 13 amino acids. CDR3 protein: CASSLGPQETQYF. The CDR3 DNA reads TGCGCCAGCAGCTTGGGACCCCAAGAGACCCAGTACTTC. The complete variable domain, with remaining parts taken from reference TRBV5-1 and TRBJ2-5, reads KAGVTQTPRYLIKTRGQQVTLSCSPISGHRSVSWYQQTPGQGLQFLFEYFSETQRNKGNFPGRFSGRQFSNSRSEMNVSTLELGDSALYLCASSLGPQETQYFGPGTRLLVL.